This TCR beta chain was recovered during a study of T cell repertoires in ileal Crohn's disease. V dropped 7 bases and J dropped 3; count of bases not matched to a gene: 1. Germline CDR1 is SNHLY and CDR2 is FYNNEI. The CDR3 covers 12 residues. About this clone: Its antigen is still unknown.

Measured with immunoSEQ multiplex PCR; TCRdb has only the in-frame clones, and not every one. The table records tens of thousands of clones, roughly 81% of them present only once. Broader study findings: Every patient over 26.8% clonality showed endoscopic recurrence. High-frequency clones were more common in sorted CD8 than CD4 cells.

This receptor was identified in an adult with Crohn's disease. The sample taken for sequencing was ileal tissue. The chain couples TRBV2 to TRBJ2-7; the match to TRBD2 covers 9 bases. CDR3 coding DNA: TGTGCCAGCATAGCGGGGGTCTACGAGCAGTACTTC. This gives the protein CASIAGVYEQYF. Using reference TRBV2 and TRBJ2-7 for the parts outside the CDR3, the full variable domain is EPEVTQTPSHQVTQMGQEVILRCVPISNHLYFYWYRQILGQKVEFLVSFYNNEISEKSEIFDDQFSVERPDGSNFTLKIRSTKLEDSAMYFCASIAGVYEQYFGPGTRLTVT.